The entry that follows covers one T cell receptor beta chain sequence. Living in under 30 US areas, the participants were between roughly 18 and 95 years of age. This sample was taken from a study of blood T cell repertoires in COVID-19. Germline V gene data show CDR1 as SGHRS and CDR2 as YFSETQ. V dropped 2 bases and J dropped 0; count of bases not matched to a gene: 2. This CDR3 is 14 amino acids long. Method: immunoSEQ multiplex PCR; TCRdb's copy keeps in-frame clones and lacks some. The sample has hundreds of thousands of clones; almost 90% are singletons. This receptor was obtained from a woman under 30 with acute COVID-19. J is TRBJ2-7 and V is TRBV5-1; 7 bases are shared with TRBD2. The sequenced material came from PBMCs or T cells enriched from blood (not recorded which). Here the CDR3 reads CASSFGGSSYEQYF. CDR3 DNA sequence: TGCGCCAGCAGCTTTGGCGGGAGCTCCTACGAGCAGTACTTC. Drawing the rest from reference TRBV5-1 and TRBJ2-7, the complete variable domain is KAGVTQTPRYLIKTRGQQVTLSCSPISGHRSVSWYQQTPGQGLQFLFEYFSETQRNKGNFPGRFSGRQFSNSRSEMNVSTLELGDSALYLCASSFGGSSYEQYFGPGTRLTVT.